The 5 T cell receptor beta chains below come from one sample, sequenced in a study of shared clonotypes between healthy human individuals. Clones were sequenced by immunoSEQ multiplex PCR, and TCRdb holds only the in-frame ones, with some missing. This table holds hundreds of thousands of clones, around 77% found once. Sequencing was performed on PBMCs. The receptors originated from a woman aged 40 to 50 in good health. Some clones in this sample may be carry-over from other donors' samples.

The chain has TRBV18 and TRBJ2-7; D ambiguous. Germline CDR1 reads KGHSH; CDR2 reads LQKENI. Trimming left V 3 bases short and J 2 bases short, with 5 bases between. The CDR3 extends over 12 amino acids. CDR3 residues: CASSPVAYEQYF. In DNA, the CDR3 is TGTGCCAGCTCACCTGTGGCCTACGAGCAGTACTTC.

The chain links TRBV27 to TRBJ2-7; 8 bases map to TRBD1. Germline CDR1 and CDR2: MNHEY and SMNVEV (reference sequence). Trimming took 5 bases from V and 3 from J; bases not matched to a gene: 3. The CDR3 has 13 residues. The CDR3 sequence: CASSRQGFYEQYF. CDR3 bases: TGTGCCAGCAGTAGACAGGGGTTCTACGAGCAGTACTTC.

The rearrangement joins TRBV5-4 to TRBJ1-1; D is unresolved. Germline lookup yields CDR1 SGHNT and CDR2 YYREEE (reference sequence). The CDR3 is made up of 13 amino acids. Trimming left V 6 bases short and J 8 bases short, with 17 bases between. As DNA, the CDR3 is TGTGCCAGCAACAACGTGGGAAAGCGAGAAGCTTTCTTT. This codes for CASNNVGKREAFF.

This chain uses TRBV15 with TRBJ2-5; maybe TRBD2 (5 bases). The J call may be wrong; the DNA end is better matched by TRBJ2-7. Germline assignment: CDR1 LNHNV and CDR2 YYDKDF (reference sequence). The CDR3 sequence is 15 residues long. For the CDR3, the DNA is TGTGCCACCAGCAGGGCCACCGGGATAACCTACGAGCAGTACTTC. Protein sequence: CATSRATGITYEQYF.

The rearrangement joins TRBV27 to TRBJ1-5; TRBD1 agrees at 7 bases. The CDR3 runs to 14 residues. Germline assignment: CDR1 MNHEY and CDR2 SMNVEV (reference sequence). The trim removed 3 bases at V and 7 bases at J, leaving 6 bases unmatched. Here the CDR3 reads CASSFGRGEQPQHF. The CDR3 DNA is TGTGCCAGCAGTTTTGGCAGGGGGGAACAGCCCCAGCATTTT.